One and the same sample provided the 8 T cell receptor beta chains below, sequenced in a study of blood T cells in healthy people across ages. A second PCR, run for roughly 7 to 11 cycles, used a sample-barcoded 5' primer plus a J-beta primer mix. TCRdb redid the calling of the 5' RACE reads with MiXCR, one entry per CDR3 protein. The table shows 1.5 million or so distinct CDR3 sequences, with 35% to 45% occurring only once. The sequencing sample was made of blood. The receptor set was obtained from a woman between 18 and 30 years old in good health.

The chain has TRBV18 and TRBJ2-5; D is unclear. The ends were cut back, 2 bases at V and 5 bases at J, with 9 bases in the middle. CDR1 and CDR2 (germline): KGHSH, LQKENI. The CDR3 has 13 amino acids. The CDR3 sequence: CASSPRQVETQYF. Written as DNA, the CDR3 is TGTGCCAGCTCACCAAGGCAGGTGGAGACCCAGTACTTC.

The chain carries TRBV5-5 and TRBJ2-7, with 7 bases fitting TRBD1. CDR1 is SGHKS, CDR2 YYEKEE, per germline (reference sequence). V gave up 4 bases and J gave up 2 bases; unmatched junction bases: 6. The CDR3 totals 14 residues. CDR3 protein: CASSPNTGAYEQYF. In DNA form, the CDR3 reads TGTGCCAGCAGCCCAAATACAGGGGCCTACGAGCAGTACTTC.

This clonotype was detected a few times. V and J are TRBV7-9 and TRBJ1-1; D is undetermined. Germline assignment: CDR1 SEHNR and CDR2 FQNEAQ (reference sequence). Trimming cost V 2 bases and J 0 bases, with 10 bases left between them. The CDR3 extends over 15 amino acids. CDR3: CASSLRGDMNTEAFF. CDR3 in DNA: TGTGCCAGCAGCTTACGGGGAGACATGAACACTGAAGCTTTCTTT.

The rearrangement links TRBV29-1 to TRBJ2-1; unclear D gene. The tail of the sequence fits TRBJ2-7 better, so the J call may be wrong. The germline V gene has CDR1 SQVTM and CDR2 ANQGSEA. The CDR3 consists of 12 residues. The CDR3 coding sequence is TGCAGCGTTGACTCCCGGTACAATGAGCAGTACTTC. This codes for CSVDSRYNEQYF.

As to this clonotype: A much larger clone lies a single base off, so this may be a read error. The chain recombines TRBV4-1 with TRBJ2-5; D not resolved. The CDR3 has 12 residues. Looked up from germline, CDR1 is MGHRA and CDR2 is YSYEKL. In DNA form, the CDR3 reads TGCGCCAGAAGCCAAGAGGTGCAAGAGCAGTACTTC. It yields the protein CARSQEVQEQYF.

This clonotype has just a few counts. The V gene is TRBV5-1, the J gene TRBJ2-1, with 11 bases lining up with TRBD1. Looked up from germline, CDR1 is SGHRS and CDR2 is YFSETQ. V was clipped by 0 bases and J by 7 bases; unmatched bases: 6. CDR3 length equals 16 residues. The DNA for the CDR3 is TGCGCCAGCAGCTTGGAAGGGACAGGGGGAGGAAATGAGCAGTTCTTC. Translation gives CASSLEGTGGGNEQFF.

The rearrangement joins TRBV2 to TRBJ1-2, with D perhaps TRBD1 (5 bases). Looked up from germline, CDR1 is SNHLY and CDR2 is FYNNEI. V lost 1 base to trimming and J lost 7 bases, with 16 bases between them. The CDR3 is 15 amino acids. CDR3 DNA: TGTGCCAGCAGTGAAGATGGGGGACGCCTCCGTGGCTACACCTTC. This sequence encodes CASSEDGGRLRGYTF.

V usage is TRBV29-1 and J usage is TRBJ1-5; D call uncertain. CDR1 and CDR2 (germline): SQVTM, ANQGSEA. The CDR3 is made up of 12 amino acids. The V and J ends lost 4 bases and 4 bases respectively, with 8 bases between them. The CDR3 spells CSVGAANQPQHF. The CDR3 DNA reads as TGCAGCGTTGGGGCAGCTAATCAGCCCCAGCATTTT.